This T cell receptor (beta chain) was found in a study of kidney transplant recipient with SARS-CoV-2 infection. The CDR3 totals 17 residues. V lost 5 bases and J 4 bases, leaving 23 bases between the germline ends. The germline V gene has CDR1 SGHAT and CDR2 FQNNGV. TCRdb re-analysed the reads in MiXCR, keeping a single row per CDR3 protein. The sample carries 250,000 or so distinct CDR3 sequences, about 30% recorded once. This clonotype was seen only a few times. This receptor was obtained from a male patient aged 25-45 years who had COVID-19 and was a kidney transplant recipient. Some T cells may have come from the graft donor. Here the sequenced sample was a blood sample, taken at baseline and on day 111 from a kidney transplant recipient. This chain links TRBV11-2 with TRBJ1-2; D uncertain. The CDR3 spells CASSQIATSRKTYGYTF. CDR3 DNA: TGTGCCAGCAGCCAGATAGCAACAAGCAGAAAGACCTATGGCTACACCTTC.